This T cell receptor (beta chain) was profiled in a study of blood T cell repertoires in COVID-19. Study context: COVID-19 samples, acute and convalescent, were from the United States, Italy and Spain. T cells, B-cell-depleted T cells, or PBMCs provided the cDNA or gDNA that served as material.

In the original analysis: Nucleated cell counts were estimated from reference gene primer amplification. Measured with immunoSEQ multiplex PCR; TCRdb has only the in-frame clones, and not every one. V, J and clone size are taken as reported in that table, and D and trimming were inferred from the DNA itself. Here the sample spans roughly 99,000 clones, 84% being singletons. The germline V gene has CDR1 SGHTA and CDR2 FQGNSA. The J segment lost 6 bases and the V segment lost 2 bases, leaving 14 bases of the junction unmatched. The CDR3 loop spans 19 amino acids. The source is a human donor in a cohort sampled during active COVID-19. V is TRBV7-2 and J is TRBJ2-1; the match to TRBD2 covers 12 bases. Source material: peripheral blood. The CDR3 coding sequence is TGTGCCAGCAGCTTAAGGGCGGCTAGCGGGAGGGCCTTCCTCAATGAGCAGTTCTTC. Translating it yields CASSLRAASGRAFLNEQFF.